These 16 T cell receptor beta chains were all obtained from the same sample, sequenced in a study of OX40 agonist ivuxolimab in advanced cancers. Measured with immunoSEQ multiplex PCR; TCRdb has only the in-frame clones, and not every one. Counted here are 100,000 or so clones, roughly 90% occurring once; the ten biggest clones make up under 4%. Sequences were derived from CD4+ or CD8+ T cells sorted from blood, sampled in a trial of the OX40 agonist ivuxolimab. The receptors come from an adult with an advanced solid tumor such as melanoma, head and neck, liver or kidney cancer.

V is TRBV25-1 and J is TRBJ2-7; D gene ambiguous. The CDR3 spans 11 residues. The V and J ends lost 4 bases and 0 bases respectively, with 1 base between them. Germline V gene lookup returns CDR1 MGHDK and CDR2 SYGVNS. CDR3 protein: CASSVSYEQYF. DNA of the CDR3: TGTGCCAGCAGTGTCTCCTACGAGCAGTACTTC.

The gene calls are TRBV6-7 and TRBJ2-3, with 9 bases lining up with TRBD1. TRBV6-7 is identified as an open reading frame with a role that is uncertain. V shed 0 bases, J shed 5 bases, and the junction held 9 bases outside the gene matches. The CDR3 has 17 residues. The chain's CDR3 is CASSYSKRDRVEDTQYF. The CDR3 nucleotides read TGTGCCAGCAGTTACTCGAAGCGGGACAGGGTTGAAGATACGCAGTATTTT.

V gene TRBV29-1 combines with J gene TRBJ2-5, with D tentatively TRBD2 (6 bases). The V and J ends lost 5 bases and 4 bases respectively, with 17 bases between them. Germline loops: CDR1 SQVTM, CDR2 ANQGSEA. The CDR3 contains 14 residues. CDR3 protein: CSVPIIMGGETQYF. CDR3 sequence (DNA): TGCAGCGTTCCTATTATAATGGGGGGAGAGACCCAGTACTTC.

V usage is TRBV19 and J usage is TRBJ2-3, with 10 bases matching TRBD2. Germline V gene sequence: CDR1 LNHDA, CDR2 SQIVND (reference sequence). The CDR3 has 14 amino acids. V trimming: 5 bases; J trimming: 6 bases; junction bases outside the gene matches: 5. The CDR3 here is CASSAGLAVDTQYF. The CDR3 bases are TGTGCCAGTAGTGCCGGACTAGCGGTCGATACGCAGTATTTT. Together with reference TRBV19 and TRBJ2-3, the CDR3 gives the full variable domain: DGGITQSPKYLFRKEGQNVTLSCEQNLNHDAMYWYRQDPGQGLRLIYYSQIVNDFQKGDIAEGYSVSREKKESFPLTVTSAQKNPTAFYLCASSAGLAVDTQYFGPGTRLTVL.

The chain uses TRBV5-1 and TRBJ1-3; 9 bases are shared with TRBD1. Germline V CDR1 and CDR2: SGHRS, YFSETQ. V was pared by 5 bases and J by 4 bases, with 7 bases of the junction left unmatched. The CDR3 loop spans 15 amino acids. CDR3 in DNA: TGCGCCAGCAGGTCCGGGACAGGGCAGGGAAACACCATATATTTT. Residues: CASRSGTGQGNTIYF.

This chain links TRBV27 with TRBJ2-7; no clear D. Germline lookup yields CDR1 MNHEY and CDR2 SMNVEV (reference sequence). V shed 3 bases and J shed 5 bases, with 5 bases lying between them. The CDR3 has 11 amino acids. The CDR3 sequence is CASSFLHEQYF. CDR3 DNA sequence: TGTGCCAGCAGTTTTCTTCACGAGCAGTACTTC.

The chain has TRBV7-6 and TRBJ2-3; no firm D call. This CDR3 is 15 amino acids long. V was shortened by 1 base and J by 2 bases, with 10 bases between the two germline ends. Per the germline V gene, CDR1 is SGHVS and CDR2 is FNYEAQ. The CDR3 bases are TGTGCCAGCAGCTTAGGCGGACGGATCACAGATACGCAGTATTTT. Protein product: CASSLGGRITDTQYF.

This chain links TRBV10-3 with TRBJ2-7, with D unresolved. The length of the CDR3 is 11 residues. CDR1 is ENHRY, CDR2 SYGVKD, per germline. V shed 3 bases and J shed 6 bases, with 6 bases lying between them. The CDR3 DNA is TGTGCCATCAGTGACGGGCTCGAGCAGTACTTC. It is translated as CAISDGLEQYF.

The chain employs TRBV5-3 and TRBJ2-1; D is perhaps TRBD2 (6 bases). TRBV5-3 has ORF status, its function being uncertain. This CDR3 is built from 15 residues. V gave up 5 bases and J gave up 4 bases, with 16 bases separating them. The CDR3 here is CARRRGRGGYNEQFF. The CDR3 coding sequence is TGTGCCAGAAGGCGTGGTCGGGGAGGTTACAATGAGCAGTTCTTC.

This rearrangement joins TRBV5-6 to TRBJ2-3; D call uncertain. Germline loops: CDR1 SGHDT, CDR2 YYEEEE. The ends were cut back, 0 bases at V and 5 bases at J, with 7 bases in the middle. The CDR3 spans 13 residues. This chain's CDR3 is CASSLAFGDTQYF. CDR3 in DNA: TGTGCCAGCAGCTTGGCCTTTGGAGATACGCAGTATTTT.

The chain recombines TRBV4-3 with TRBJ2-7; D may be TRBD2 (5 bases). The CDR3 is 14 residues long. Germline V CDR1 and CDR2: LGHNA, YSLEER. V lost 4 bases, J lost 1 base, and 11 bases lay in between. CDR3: CASSPSRASYEQYF. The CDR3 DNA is TGCGCCAGCAGCCCTAGCCGGGCTTCCTACGAGCAGTACTTC.

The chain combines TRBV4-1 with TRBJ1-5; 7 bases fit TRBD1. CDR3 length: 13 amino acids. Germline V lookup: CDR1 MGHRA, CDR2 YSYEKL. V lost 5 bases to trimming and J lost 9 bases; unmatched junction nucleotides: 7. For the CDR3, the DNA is TGCGCCAGCAGCGCCTCAGGGGGGCGGCCCCAGCATTTT. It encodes CASSASGGRPQHF.

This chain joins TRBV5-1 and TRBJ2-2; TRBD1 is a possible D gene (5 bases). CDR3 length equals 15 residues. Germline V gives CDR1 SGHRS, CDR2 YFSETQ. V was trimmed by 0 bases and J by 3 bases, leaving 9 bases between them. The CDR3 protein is CASSLVGEHTGELFF. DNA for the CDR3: TGCGCCAGCAGCTTGGTAGGGGAACACACCGGGGAGCTGTTTTTT.

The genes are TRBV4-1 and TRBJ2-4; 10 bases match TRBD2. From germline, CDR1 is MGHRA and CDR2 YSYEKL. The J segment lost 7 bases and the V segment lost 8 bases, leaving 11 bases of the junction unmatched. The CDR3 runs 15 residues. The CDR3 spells CASGALAGGINIQYF. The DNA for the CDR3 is TGCGCCAGCGGTGCTTTAGCGGGAGGAATTAACATTCAGTACTTC.

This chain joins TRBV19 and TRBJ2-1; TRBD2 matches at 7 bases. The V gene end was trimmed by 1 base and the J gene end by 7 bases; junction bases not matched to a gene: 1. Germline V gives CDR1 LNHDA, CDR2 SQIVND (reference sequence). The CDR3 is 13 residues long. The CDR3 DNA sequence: TGTGCCAGTAGTATAGGCGGGGGTAATGAGCAGTTCTTC. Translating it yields CASSIGGGNEQFF.

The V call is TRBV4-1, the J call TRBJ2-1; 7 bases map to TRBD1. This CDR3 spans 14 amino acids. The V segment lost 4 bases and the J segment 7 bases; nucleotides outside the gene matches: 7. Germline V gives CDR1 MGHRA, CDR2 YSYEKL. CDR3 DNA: TGCGCCAGCAGCCCTCAGACAGGGTGGAATGAGCAGTTCTTC. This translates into CASSPQTGWNEQFF.